The clone carrying this T cell receptor (beta chain) came up a few times. The entry originates in a study of T-cell reconstitution after alpha-beta-depleted transplantation in children. Unique molecular identifiers featured in how the TCRbeta library was prepared. TCRdb re-called the PCR reads with MiXCR, one entry per CDR3 protein. The profile shows about 610,000 distinct CDR3 sequences, approximately 10% of them singletons. This receptor was identified in a human donor who donated a stem cell graft to a child with acute myeloid leukemia. This material consisted of PBMCs from the stem cell graft donor, taken from the stem cell graft.

The CDR3 spells CATSEGGTSGSYEQYF. The CDR3, as DNA: TGTGCCACCAGTGAGGGAGGGACTAGCGGGAGCTACGAGCAGTACTTC. This chain links TRBV24-1 with TRBJ2-7, with 14 bases identical to TRBD2. In germline, CDR1 is KGHDR, CDR2 SFDVKD. CDR3 size: 16 residues. Trimming cost V 4 bases and J 3 bases; bases outside gene matches: 4.